This T cell receptor beta chain was captured in a study of T cell clones after liver transplantation. As to this clone: No antigen is known for it.

TCRdb keeps only in-frame clones here, not all; method: immunoSEQ multiplex PCR. The sample comprises under 55,000 clones, roughly 84% of which are singletons, and 2% to 2.5% rests with the top ten. Study-level findings and limits: Post-transplant time points were not standardized, so conclusions are preliminary.

Per germline, CDR1 GTSNPN and CDR2 SVGIG (reference sequence). This CDR3 has 15 residues. V lost 7 bases to trimming and J lost 0 bases, with 16 bases between them. This receptor was obtained from a human patient who received a liver transplant. Some T cells here may be from the graft donor. The chain links TRBV30 to TRBJ1-3, with D unclear. The sequencing here drew on CD4+ T cells from blood, taken 24 months after liver transplant. As DNA, the CDR3 is TGTGCCTTTCTTTTAGGCTCCTACTCTGGAAACACCATATATTTT. It specifies CAFLLGSYSGNTIYF.